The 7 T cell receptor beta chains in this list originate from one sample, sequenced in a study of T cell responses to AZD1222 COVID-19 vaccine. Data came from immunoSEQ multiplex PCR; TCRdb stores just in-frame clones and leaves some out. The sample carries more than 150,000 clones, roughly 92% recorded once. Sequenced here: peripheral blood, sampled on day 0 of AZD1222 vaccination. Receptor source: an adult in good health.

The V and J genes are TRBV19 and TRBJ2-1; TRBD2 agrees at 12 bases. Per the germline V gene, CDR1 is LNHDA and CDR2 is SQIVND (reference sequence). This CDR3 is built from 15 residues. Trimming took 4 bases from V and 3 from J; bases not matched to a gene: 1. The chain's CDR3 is CASSTGLAGYNEQFF. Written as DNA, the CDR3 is TGTGCCAGTAGTACGGGACTAGCGGGCTACAATGAGCAGTTCTTC. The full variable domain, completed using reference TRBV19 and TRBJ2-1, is DGGITQSPKYLFRKEGQNVTLSCEQNLNHDAMYWYRQDPGQGLRLIYYSQIVNDFQKGDIAEGYSVSREKKESFPLTVTSAQKNPTAFYLCASSTGLAGYNEQFFGPGTRLTVL.

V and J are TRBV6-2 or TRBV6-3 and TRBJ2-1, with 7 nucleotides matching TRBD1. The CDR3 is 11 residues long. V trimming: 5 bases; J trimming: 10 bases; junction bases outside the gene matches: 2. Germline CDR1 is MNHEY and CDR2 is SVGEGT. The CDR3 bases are TGTGCCAGCAGTCGGACAGGAGAGCAGTTCTTC. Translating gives CASSRTGEQFF.

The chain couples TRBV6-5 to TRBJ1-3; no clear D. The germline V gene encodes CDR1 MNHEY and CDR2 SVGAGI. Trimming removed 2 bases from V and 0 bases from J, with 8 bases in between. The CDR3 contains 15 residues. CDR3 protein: CASSYDFSSGNTIYF. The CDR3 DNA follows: TGTGCCAGCAGTTACGACTTCAGCTCTGGAAACACCATATATTTT.

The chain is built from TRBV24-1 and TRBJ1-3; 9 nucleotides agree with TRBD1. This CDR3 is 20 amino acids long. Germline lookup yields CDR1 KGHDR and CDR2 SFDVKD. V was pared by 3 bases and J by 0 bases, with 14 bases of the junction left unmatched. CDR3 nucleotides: TGTGCCACCAGTGATAGTCCGGGACAGGGCATAGCCGACTCTGGAAACACCATATATTTT. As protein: CATSDSPGQGIADSGNTIYF.

The CDR3 protein is CASRRQGMTYGYTF. CDR3 sequence (DNA): TGTGCCAGCAGGCGACAGGGAATGACGTATGGCTACACCTTC. The chain combines TRBV7-2 with TRBJ1-2; 7 bases map to TRBD1. The junction had 9 bases not matched to a gene; V was cut back by 6 bases and J by 5 bases. The CDR3 is 14 residues long. The germline V gene encodes CDR1 SGHTA and CDR2 FQGNSA.

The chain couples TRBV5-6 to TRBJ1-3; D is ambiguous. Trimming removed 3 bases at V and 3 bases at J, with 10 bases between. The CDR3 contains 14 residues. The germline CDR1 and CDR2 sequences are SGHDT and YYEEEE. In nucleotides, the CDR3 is TGTGCCAGCAGCTGGTCGTATCTTGGAAACACCATATATTTT. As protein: CASSWSYLGNTIYF.

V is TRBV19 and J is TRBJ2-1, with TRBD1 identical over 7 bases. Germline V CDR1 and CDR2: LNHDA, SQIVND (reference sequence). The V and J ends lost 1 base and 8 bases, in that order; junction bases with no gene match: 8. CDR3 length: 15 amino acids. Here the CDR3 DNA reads TGTGCCAGTAGTATAGCTAAGGGGGCGCGAGATGAGCAGTTCTTC. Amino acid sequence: CASSIAKGARDEQFF.